This T cell receptor beta chain is from a study of blood T cell repertoires in COVID-19. Study-wide context: The United States, Italy and Spain supplied acute and convalescent COVID-19 samples. T cells, B-cell-depleted T cells, or PBMCs supplied cDNA or gDNA.

Original processing methods: Estimated nucleated cell counts came from reference gene primer amplification. Clones were read by immunoSEQ multiplex PCR, and TCRdb kept only the in-frame ones, dropping some. V, J and clone size are those of that table, while D and trimming were read from the DNA. The profile shows more than 90,000 clones, 75% to 90% of them singletons. The J segment lost 6 bases and the V segment lost 6 bases, leaving 2 bases of the junction unmatched. Per germline, CDR1 MRHNA and CDR2 SNTAGT. This CDR3 is 13 amino acids long. In its sample, this clone was seen once. The clonotype originates from a human donor in a cohort sampled during active COVID-19. The sequenced sample was peripheral blood. The gene calls are TRBV6-4 and TRBJ1-4; 9 nucleotides align to TRBD1. DNA of the CDR3: TGTGCCAGCAGCCGGGACAGGGATGAAAAACTGTTTTTT. Its translation is CASSRDRDEKLFF.